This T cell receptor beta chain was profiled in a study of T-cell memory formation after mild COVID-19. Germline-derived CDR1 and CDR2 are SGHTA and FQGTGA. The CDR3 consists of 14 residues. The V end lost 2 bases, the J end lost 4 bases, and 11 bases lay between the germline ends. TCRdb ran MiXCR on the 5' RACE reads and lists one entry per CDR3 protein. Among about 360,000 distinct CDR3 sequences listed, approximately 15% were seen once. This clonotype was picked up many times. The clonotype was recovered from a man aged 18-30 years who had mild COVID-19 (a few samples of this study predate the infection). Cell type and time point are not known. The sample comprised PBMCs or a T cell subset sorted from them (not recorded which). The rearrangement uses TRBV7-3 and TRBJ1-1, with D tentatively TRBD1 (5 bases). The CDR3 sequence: CASSLSSQGTEAFF. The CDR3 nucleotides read TGTGCCAGCAGCTTATCGTCCCAGGGCACTGAAGCTTTCTTT.